This passage covers 32 T cell receptor beta chains from one sample sequenced in a study of blood T cells in healthy people across ages (dated by TCRdb to the mid-2010s). Library creation used 5' RACE. Sequencing used an Illumina HiSeq 2500. A second PCR of about 6 to 11 cycles was run with a J-beta primer mix and a sample-barcoded 5' primer. The public reads were run again by TCRdb, first through fastp at Q25 and then through MiXCR, and only productive beta chains were kept. Rows are combined by CDR3 protein, so each entry shows the most common genes and DNA. This sample has 650,000 to 1,000,000 distinct CDR3 sequences in its table, and roughly 40% of those were observed once. The ten largest make up approximately 12% of the sample. Sequences were obtained from blood. These receptors all come from a man in his late teens or twenties in good health.

This clonotype was seen more than once but under ten times. This chain links TRBV12-3 or TRBV12-4 with TRBJ2-5, with D uncertain. Trimming removed 2 bases from V and 5 bases from J, with 9 bases in between. This CDR3 region has 13 residues. In DNA, the CDR3 is TGTGCCAGCAGTTTACGCCCAGTGGAGACCCAGTACTTC. Encoded protein: CASSLRPVETQYF.

The V gene is TRBV27, the J gene TRBJ2-2; D is uncertain. The V gene lost 5 bases and the J gene lost 0 bases, with 10 bases spanning the gap. The germline CDR1 and CDR2 sequences are MNHEY and SMNVEV (reference sequence). The CDR3 extends over 15 amino acids. As DNA, the CDR3 is TGTGCCAGCAGTGGGCAGGCCGCGAACACCGGGGAGCTGTTTTTT. Protein product: CASSGQAANTGELFF.

The chain is built from TRBV6-2 or TRBV6-3 and TRBJ2-1, with a possible D match to TRBD2 (5 bases). Germline CDR1 MNHEY, CDR2 SVGEGT. The CDR3 has 14 residues. Trimming left V 0 bases short and J 10 bases short, with 13 bases between. The CDR3 DNA reads as TGTGCCAGCAGTTACTCTCCAGGAGGTAACGAGCAGTTCTTC. It yields the protein CASSYSPGGNEQFF.

This clonotype came up a few times. The chain employs TRBV5-1 and TRBJ2-2; D unclear. There are 16 residues in the CDR3. Germline lookup yields CDR1 SGHRS and CDR2 YFSETQ. V was cut by 0 bases and J by 5 bases, with 14 bases left in between. In nucleotides, the CDR3 is TGCGCCAGCAGCTTGGAGGTGGGTCTTCGGACCGGGGAGCTGTTTTTT. Its translation is CASSLEVGLRTGELFF.

The chain is built from TRBV5-1 and TRBJ2-3, with 9 nucleotides matching TRBD1. The CDR3 consists of 16 residues. Germline CDR1 SGHRS, CDR2 YFSETQ. Trimming removed 1 base from V and 4 bases from J; junction bases left unmatched: 7. The CDR3 coding sequence is TGCGCCAGCAGCTTGTGGTGGACAGGGGTAGCAGATACGCAGTATTTT. As protein: CASSLWWTGVADTQYF.

The rearrangement links TRBV27 to TRBJ1-5, with TRBD1 identical over 7 bases. V shed 5 bases, J shed 0 bases, and the junction held 13 bases outside the gene matches. The CDR3 is 18 amino acids. Germline V gene lookup returns CDR1 MNHEY and CDR2 SMNVEV (reference sequence). CDR3 nucleotides: TGTGCCAGCAGTGCGCGACAGGGACGCTTCGATAGCAATCAGCCCCAGCATTTT. It specifies CASSARQGRFDSNQPQHF.

The chain recombines TRBV5-1 with TRBJ1-1; D is unresolved. CDR3 length equals 16 residues. CDR1 and CDR2 from the germline V gene are SGHRS and YFSETQ. Trimming stripped 3 bases from V and 4 bases from J, with 19 bases between. CDR3 in amino acids: CASSSTGNERSTEAFF. The CDR3 DNA follows: TGCGCCAGCAGCTCCACCGGGAACGAAAGGAGCACTGAAGCTTTCTTT. Full variable domain (remainder filled in from reference TRBV5-1 and TRBJ1-1): KAGVTQTPRYLIKTRGQQVTLSCSPISGHRSVSWYQQTPGQGLQFLFEYFSETQRNKGNFPGRFSGRQFSNSRSEMNVSTLELGDSALYLCASSSTGNERSTEAFFGQGTRLTVV.

This clonotype was counted ten times or more. V is TRBV28 and J is TRBJ2-1; 9 bases are a match to TRBD2. V was pared by 4 bases and J by 5 bases, with 6 bases of the junction left unmatched. The CDR3 runs to 15 residues. The germline gives CDR1 MDHEN, CDR2 SYDVKM. CDR3 amino acids: CASSSSSGGNNEQFF. The CDR3 DNA follows: TGTGCCAGCAGTTCCAGTAGCGGGGGTAACAATGAGCAGTTCTTC.

This chain joins TRBV5-6 and TRBJ2-2; D is unclear. The CDR3 loop spans 16 amino acids. Per the germline V gene, CDR1 is SGHDT and CDR2 is YYEEEE. The germline V and J ends were trimmed by 4 bases and 1 base, with 14 bases remaining between them. CDR3 coding DNA: TGTGCCAGCAGCATGGAAGCCGGACGGAACACCGGGGAGCTGTTTTTT. Translated: CASSMEAGRNTGELFF.

This clonotype was counted many times. V usage is TRBV10-3 and J usage is TRBJ2-1; 9 nucleotides match TRBD1. J lost 10 bases, V lost 0 bases, and 13 bases had no gene match. The CDR3 is 17 amino acids. Germline V CDR1 and CDR2: ENHRY, SYGVKD. In DNA, the CDR3 is TGTGCCATCAGTGAGTCGATGGTGGGACAGGGAAAAGACGAGCAGTTCTTC. Translation gives CAISESMVGQGKDEQFF.

This clonotype was counted a few times. The J gene is TRBJ1-1, the V gene TRBV5-6; weak D call: TRBD1 (5 bases). CDR3 length equals 15 residues. V lost 1 base and J 1 base, leaving 11 bases between the germline ends. Germline CDR1 SGHDT, CDR2 YYEEEE. CDR3 loop: CASSLPGPGNTEAFF. Here the CDR3 DNA reads TGTGCCAGCAGCTTGCCAGGGCCAGGGAACACTGAAGCTTTCTTT.

This chain joins TRBV28 and TRBJ1-2; 10 positions agree with TRBD1. After removal of 5 bases from V and 8 bases from J, the junction contained 11 bases not matched to a gene. Germline CDR1 and CDR2: MDHEN and SYDVKM. This CDR3 has 15 residues. CDR3 region: CASSTSTGGSSGYTF. As DNA, the CDR3 is TGTGCCAGCAGTACCTCGACAGGGGGCTCGTCAGGCTACACCTTC.

This rearrangement joins TRBV20-1 to TRBJ2-5; D gene uncertain. The CDR3 has 14 residues. Germline values: CDR1 DFQATT, CDR2 SNEGSKA (reference sequence). V was pared by 2 bases and J by 2 bases, with 12 bases between. The CDR3 sequence is CSARTRKAQETQYF. In DNA, the CDR3 is TGCAGTGCTAGAACCCGAAAGGCTCAAGAGACCCAGTACTTC.

The V gene is TRBV20-1, the J gene TRBJ2-7; 9 nucleotides align to TRBD2. The V and J ends lost 0 bases and 3 bases, in that order; junction bases with no gene match: 12. Germline CDR1 is DFQATT and CDR2 is SNEGSKA (reference sequence). This CDR3 comprises 17 residues. As DNA, the CDR3 is TGCAGTGCTAGAGATGGGGATAGCGGGGGCCCGATCTACGAGCAGTACTTC. This encodes CSARDGDSGGPIYEQYF.

The chain uses TRBV27 and TRBJ1-5; D gene unclear. The CDR3 is 15 amino acids. The germline V and J ends were trimmed by 2 bases and 0 bases, with 8 bases remaining between them. Per the germline V gene, CDR1 is MNHEY and CDR2 is SMNVEV (reference sequence). The CDR3 spells CASSLLRYSNQPQHF. The DNA of the CDR3 is TGTGCCAGCAGTTTACTGAGGTATAGCAATCAGCCCCAGCATTTT.

The rearrangement joins TRBV4-3 to TRBJ1-1, with 7 nucleotides matching TRBD1. Germline lookup yields CDR1 LGHNA and CDR2 YSLEER. The CDR3 sequence is 13 residues long. With V trimmed by 4 bases and J by 12 bases, 11 bases remained unmatched. CDR3 protein: CASSPETGRLTFF. Here the CDR3 DNA reads TGCGCCAGCAGCCCTGAGACAGGGAGGTTAACTTTCTTT.

A note on this clonotype: One junction end does not reproduce the germline sequence, and a read error may be involved. V gene TRBV20-1 combines with J gene TRBJ2-4; D might be TRBD2 (7 bases). Looked up from germline, CDR1 is DFQATT and CDR2 is SNEGSKA (reference sequence). CDR3 length equals 12 residues. CDR3 nucleotides: TGCGGTGCTAGGGGGGGCGCTGACATTCAGTACTTC. Translated, it gives CGARGGADIQYF.

This clonotype was counted only a few times. For the CDR3, the DNA is TGTGCCAGCAGCTTGCGGGGAGGGCGGGGAATCTACAATGAGCAGTTCTTC. It codes for CASSLRGGRGIYNEQFF. The chain is built from TRBV7-3 and TRBJ2-1; 7 nucleotides align to TRBD2. The CDR3 length is 17 residues. V lost 3 bases to trimming and J lost 3 bases; unmatched junction nucleotides: 11. Germline lookup yields CDR1 SGHTA and CDR2 FQGTGA.

About this clonotype: This may arise from a read error, as a much more abundant clone is one base away. The chain employs TRBV7-3 and TRBJ2-1; TRBD2 aligns across 9 bases. Near its end, the DNA agrees better with TRBJ2-7, so the J call may be wrong. The CDR3 sequence is 22 residues long. Germline V gives CDR1 SGHTA, CDR2 FQGTGA. The CDR3 DNA follows: TGTGCCAGCAGCTTATACTGGGGCTCGAGGCTAGCGGGGCTTAGCTCCTACAATGAGCAGTACTTC. Translated: CASSLYWGSRLAGLSSYNEQYF.

The table lists this clonotype with many counts. The CDR3 spells CSVEGTQGSSYNEQFF. As DNA, the CDR3 is TGCAGCGTTGAAGGGACCCAGGGCAGCTCCTACAATGAGCAGTTCTTC. The chain links TRBV29-1 to TRBJ2-1, with TRBD1 as a possible D gene (5 bases). V was trimmed by 1 base and J by 0 bases, leaving 13 bases between them. The germline V gene has CDR1 SQVTM and CDR2 ANQGSEA. The length of the CDR3 is 16 residues.

This clonotype was picked up a small number of times. The chain links TRBV29-1 to TRBJ1-2; D call uncertain. Trimming pared 4 bases from V and 2 bases from J, leaving 11 bases between. The CDR3 runs 13 residues. CDR1 is SQVTM, CDR2 ANQGSEA, per germline. DNA for the CDR3: TGCAGCGTTGCGGCAGACTTAAACTATGGCTACACCTTC. Its translation is CSVAADLNYGYTF.

As for this clonotype: At one end, the junction sequence differs from germline, possibly due to a read error. V gene TRBV7-2 combines with J gene TRBJ2-1; 13 bases map to TRBD2. CDR1 SGHTA and CDR2 FQGNSA come from the germline V gene. The CDR3 covers 15 residues. CDR3 DNA: TGTACCAGCAGCGAAGGACTAGCGGGGGTGAATGAGCAGTTTTTC. This translates into CTSSEGLAGVNEQFF.

As to this clonotype: Just one base apart from a much larger clone, this may be a read error. The chain joins TRBV5-1 to TRBJ2-7; TRBD1 agrees at 9 bases. Trimming took 3 bases from V and 5 from J; bases not matched to a gene: 9. Germline V CDR1 and CDR2: SGHRS, YFSETQ. This CDR3 spans 15 amino acids. This CDR3 reads CASSWNGQGLDEQYF. For the CDR3, the DNA is TGCGCCAGCAGCTGGAATGGACAGGGGCTTGACGAGCAGTACTTC. The complete variable domain, with remaining parts taken from reference TRBV5-1 and TRBJ2-7, reads KAGVTQTPRYLIKTRGQQVTLSCSPISGHRSVSWYQQTPGQGLQFLFEYFSETQRNKGNFPGRFSGRQFSNSRSEMNVSTLELGDSALYLCASSWNGQGLDEQYFGPGTRLTVT.

The sample holds a few counts of this clonotype. The chain combines TRBV7-9 with TRBJ2-3, with 7 bases identical to TRBD2. The CDR3 sequence is 16 residues long. J was trimmed by 0 bases and V by 5 bases; bases with no gene match: 8. CDR1 and CDR2 (germline): SEHNR, FQNEAQ (reference sequence). CDR3 in DNA: TGTGCCAGCAGCCCCAGGACTAGTTTAAGCACAGATACGCAGTATTTT. This translates into CASSPRTSLSTDTQYF.

The chain uses TRBV5-1 and TRBJ1-5; D is ambiguous. The CDR3 runs to 14 residues. V dropped 0 bases and J dropped 5 bases, with 9 bases sitting between them. Germline V gives CDR1 SGHRS, CDR2 YFSETQ. The CDR3: CASSLALGDQPQHF. The CDR3, as DNA: TGCGCCAGCAGCTTGGCCCTTGGGGATCAGCCCCAGCATTTT.

The gene calls are TRBV29-1 and TRBJ1-2; D gene unclear. V was clipped by 2 bases and J by 7 bases, with 20 bases between them. CDR1 is SQVTM and CDR2 is ANQGSEA in the germline V gene. This CDR3 spans 15 amino acids. In nucleotides, the CDR3 is TGCAGCGTTGAACCCGGGAAGGGAGGAGCGTGTGGCTACACCTTC. Translating it yields CSVEPGKGGACGYTF. Supplemented by reference TRBV29-1 and TRBJ1-2, the full variable domain reads SAVISQKPSRDICQRGTSLTIQCQVDSQVTMMFWYRQQPGQSLTLIATANQGSEATYESGFVIDKFPISRPNLTFSTLTVSNMSPEDSSIYLCSVEPGKGGACGYTFGSGTRLTVV.

This clonotype has ten or more counts. CDR3 loop: CASKLDGAYEQYF. CDR3 nucleotide sequence: TGTGCCAGCAAACTGGACGGAGCCTACGAGCAGTACTTC. The V and J genes are TRBV12-3 or TRBV12-4 and TRBJ2-7; no clear D gene. V gave up 7 bases and J gave up 2 bases, with 12 bases separating them. The CDR3 runs to 13 residues.

The rearrangement links TRBV4-3 to TRBJ2-7; TRBD2 might be the D (6 bases). The end of the DNA aligns better with TRBJ2-5, so the J call may be wrong. The CDR3 totals 15 residues. Per germline, CDR1 LGHNA and CDR2 YSLEER. CDR3 bases: TGCGCCAGCAGCCAAGATAGATCCGGAGGGGCGACCCAGTACTTC. Translating it yields CASSQDRSGGATQYF.

V usage is TRBV29-1 and J usage is TRBJ1-1, with 8 bases fitting TRBD1. Germline loops: CDR1 SQVTM, CDR2 ANQGSEA. The junction had 5 bases not matched to a gene; V was cut back by 6 bases and J by 5 bases. The CDR3 loop spans 12 amino acids. The CDR3 region is CSVVTGGTEAFF. CDR3 DNA sequence: TGCAGCGTCGTAACAGGGGGAACTGAAGCTTTCTTT.

Remarks on this clonotype: A much larger clone sits a single nucleotide away, making a read error possible. CDR3 amino acids: CASTTTDHGYTF. In DNA, the CDR3 is TGTGCCAGCACCACAACAGACCATGGCTACACCTTC. The V call is TRBV12-3 or TRBV12-4, the J call TRBJ1-2; D uncertain. Trimming took 7 bases from V and 6 from J, leaving 12 bases between them. This CDR3 contains 12 residues.

V is TRBV20-1 and J is TRBJ1-6; TRBD1 aligns across 7 bases. This CDR3 has 15 amino acids. From germline, CDR1 is DFQATT and CDR2 SNEGSKA (reference sequence). V gave up 5 bases and J gave up 0 bases; unmatched junction bases: 4. CDR3 sequence: CSALRDSSYNSPLHF. Here the CDR3 DNA reads TGCAGTGCTCTCCGGGACAGCTCCTATAATTCACCCCTCCACTTT.

The gene calls are TRBV4-2 and TRBJ2-5; tentative D call: TRBD2 (5 bases). Germline CDR1 is LGHNA and CDR2 is YNFKEQ. This CDR3 spans 16 amino acids. V lost 2 bases and J 1 base, leaving 14 bases between the germline ends. CDR3 sequence (DNA): TGTGCCAGCAGCCAACGGGTTGGGGAGCGCCAAGAGACCCAGTACTTC. Protein sequence: CASSQRVGERQETQYF.